This entry concerns a single TCR beta chain. Its antigen is unknown. The germline V gene encodes CDR1 MNHNS and CDR2 SASEGT. The CDR3 has 14 amino acids. J lost 2 bases, V lost 6 bases, and 5 bases had no gene match. The sample comes from a study of response to subunit inactivated influenza vaccine. Study-wide results and limits: Each seasonal influenza vaccination recruits few new T cells, the authors suggested.

MiXCR was run by TCRdb on the RT-PCR reads, yielding one entry per CDR3 protein. The data show about 180,000 distinct CDR3 sequences, about 10% seen once. The gene calls are TRBV6-1 and TRBJ2-7; the match to TRBD2 covers 9 bases. The material was non-naive T cells sorted from PBMCs, obtained on the day of vaccination. This sequence was found in a man over 45 who received an inactivated influenza vaccine. CDR3 amino acids: CASRGSGGPYEQYF. DNA for the CDR3: TGTGCCAGCAGGGGCAGCGGGGGGCCCTACGAGCAGTACTTC.